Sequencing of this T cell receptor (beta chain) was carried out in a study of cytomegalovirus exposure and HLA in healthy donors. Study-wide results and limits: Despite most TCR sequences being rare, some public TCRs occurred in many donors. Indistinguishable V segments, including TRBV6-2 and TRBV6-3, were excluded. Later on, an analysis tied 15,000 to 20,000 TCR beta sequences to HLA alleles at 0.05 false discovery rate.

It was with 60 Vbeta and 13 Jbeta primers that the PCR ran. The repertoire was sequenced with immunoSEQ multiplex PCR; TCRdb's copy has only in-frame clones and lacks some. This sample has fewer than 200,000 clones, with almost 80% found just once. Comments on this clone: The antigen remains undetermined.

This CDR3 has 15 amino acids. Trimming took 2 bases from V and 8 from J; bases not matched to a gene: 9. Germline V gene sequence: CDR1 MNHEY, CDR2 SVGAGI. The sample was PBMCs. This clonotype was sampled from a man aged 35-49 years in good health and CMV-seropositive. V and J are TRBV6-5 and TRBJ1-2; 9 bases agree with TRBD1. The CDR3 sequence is CASSYPATGGEGYTF. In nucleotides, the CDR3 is TGTGCCAGCAGTTACCCCGCAACAGGGGGCGAAGGCTACACCTTC.